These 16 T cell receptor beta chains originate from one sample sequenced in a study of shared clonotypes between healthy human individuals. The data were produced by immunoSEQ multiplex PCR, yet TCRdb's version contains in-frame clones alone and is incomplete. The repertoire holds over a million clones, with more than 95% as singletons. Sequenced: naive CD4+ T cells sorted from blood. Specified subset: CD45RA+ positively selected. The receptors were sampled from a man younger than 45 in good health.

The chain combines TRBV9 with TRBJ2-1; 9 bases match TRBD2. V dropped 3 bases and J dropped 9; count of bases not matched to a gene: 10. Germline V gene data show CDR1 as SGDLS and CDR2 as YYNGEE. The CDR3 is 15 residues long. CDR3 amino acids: CASSATLGLAVEQFF. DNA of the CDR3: TGTGCCAGCAGCGCGACTCTGGGACTAGCAGTTGAGCAGTTCTTC.

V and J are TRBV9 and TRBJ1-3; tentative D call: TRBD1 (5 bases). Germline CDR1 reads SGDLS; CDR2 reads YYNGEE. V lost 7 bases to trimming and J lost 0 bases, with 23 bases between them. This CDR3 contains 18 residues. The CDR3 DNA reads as TGTGCCAGCTCGCGACAGACTCGGACGTTAACCTCTGGAAACACCATATATTTT. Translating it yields CASSRQTRTLTSGNTIYF. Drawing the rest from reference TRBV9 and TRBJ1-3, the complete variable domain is DSGVTQTPKHLITATGQRVTLRCSPRSGDLSVYWYQQSLDQGLQFLIQYYNGEERAKGNILERFSAQQFPDLHSELNLSSLELGDSALYFCASSRQTRTLTSGNTIYFGEGSWLTVV.

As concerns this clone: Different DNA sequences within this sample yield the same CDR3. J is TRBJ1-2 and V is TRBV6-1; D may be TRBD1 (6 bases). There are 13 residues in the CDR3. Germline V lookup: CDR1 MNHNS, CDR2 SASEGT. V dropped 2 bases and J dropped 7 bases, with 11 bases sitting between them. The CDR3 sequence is CASSERQGFGYTF. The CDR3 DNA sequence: TGTGCCAGCAGTGAAAGGCAGGGGTTTGGCTACACCTTC.

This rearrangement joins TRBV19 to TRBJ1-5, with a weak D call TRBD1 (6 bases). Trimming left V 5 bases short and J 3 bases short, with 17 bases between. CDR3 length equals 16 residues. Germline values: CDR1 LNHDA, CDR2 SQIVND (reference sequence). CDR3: CASSSLQGSHNQPQHF. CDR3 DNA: TGTGCCAGTAGTTCCCTGCAGGGGTCCCACAATCAGCCCCAGCATTTT.

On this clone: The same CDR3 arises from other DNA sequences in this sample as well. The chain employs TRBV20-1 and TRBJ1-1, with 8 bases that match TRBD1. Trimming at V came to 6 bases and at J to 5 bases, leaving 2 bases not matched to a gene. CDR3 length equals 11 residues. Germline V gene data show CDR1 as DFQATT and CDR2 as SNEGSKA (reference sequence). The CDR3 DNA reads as TGCAGTGCACAGGGGGGGACTGAAGCTTTCTTT. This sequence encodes CSAQGGTEAFF.

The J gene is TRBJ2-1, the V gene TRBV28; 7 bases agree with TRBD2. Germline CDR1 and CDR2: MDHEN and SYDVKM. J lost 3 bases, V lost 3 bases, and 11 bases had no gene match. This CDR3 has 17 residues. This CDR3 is CASSLGTISGVYNEQFF. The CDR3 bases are TGTGCCAGCAGTTTGGGGACTATTTCGGGAGTCTACAATGAGCAGTTCTTC.

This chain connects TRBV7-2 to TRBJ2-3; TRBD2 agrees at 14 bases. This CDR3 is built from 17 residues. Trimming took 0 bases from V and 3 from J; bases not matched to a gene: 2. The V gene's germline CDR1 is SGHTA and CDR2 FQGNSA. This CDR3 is CASSLAGTSGGTDTQYF. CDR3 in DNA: TGTGCCAGCAGCTTAGCCGGGACTAGCGGGGGTACAGATACGCAGTATTTT.

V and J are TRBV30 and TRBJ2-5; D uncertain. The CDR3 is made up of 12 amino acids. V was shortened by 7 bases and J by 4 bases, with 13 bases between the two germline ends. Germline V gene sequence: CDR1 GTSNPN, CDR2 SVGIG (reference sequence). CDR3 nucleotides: TGTGCCTTCGGTCCCGCGAGAGAGACCCAGTACTTC. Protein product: CAFGPARETQYF.

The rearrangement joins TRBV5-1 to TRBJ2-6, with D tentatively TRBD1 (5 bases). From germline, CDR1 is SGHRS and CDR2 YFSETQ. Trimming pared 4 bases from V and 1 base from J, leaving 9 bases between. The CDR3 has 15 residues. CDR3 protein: CASSPHRSGANVLTF. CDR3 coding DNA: TGCGCCAGCAGCCCCCACAGGTCTGGGGCCAACGTCCTGACTTTC.

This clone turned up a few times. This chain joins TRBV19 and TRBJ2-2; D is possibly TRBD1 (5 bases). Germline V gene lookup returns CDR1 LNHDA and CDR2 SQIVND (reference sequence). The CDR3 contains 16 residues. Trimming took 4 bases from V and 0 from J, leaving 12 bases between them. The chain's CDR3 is CASSKDNPPNTGELFF. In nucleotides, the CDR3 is TGTGCCAGTAGTAAGGACAACCCCCCGAACACCGGGGAGCTGTTTTTT.

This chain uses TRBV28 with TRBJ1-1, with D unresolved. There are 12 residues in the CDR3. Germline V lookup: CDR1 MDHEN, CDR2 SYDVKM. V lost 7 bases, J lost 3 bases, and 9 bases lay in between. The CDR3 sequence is CASTLGYTEAFF. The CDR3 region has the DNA TGTGCCAGCACCCTTGGGTACACTGAAGCTTTCTTT.

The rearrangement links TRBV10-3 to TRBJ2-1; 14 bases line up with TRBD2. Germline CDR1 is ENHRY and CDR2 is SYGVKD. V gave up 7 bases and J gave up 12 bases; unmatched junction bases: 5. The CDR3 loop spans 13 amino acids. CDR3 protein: CAIMTSGREAQFF. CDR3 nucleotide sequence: TGTGCCATCATGACTAGCGGGAGGGAGGCGCAGTTCTTC.

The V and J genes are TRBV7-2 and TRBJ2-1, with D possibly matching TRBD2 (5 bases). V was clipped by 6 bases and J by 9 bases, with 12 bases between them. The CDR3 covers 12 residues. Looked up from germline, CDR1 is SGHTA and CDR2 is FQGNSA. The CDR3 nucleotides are TGTGCCAGCAGTTCCGGGGTGGTTGAGCAGTTCTTC. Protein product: CASSSGVVEQFF.

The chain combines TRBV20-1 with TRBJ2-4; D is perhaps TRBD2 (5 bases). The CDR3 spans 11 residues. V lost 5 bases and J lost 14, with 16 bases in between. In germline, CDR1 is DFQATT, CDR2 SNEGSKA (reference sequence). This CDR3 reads CSAGGRGLEYF. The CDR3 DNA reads TGCAGTGCTGGAGGTCGGGGTCTTGAGTACTTC.

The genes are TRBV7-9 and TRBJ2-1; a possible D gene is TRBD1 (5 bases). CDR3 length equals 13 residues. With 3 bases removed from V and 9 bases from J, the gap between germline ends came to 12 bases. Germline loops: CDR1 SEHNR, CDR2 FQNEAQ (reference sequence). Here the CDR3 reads CASSLPGSPEQFF. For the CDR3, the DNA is TGTGCCAGCAGCTTGCCAGGGTCCCCTGAGCAGTTCTTC.

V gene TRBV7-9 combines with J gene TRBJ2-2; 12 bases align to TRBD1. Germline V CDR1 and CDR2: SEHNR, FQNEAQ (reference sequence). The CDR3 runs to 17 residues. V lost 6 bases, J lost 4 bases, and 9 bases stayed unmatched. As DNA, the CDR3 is TGTGCCAGCAGGCCAAGGGACAGGGGGCGAGGCACCGGGGAGCTGTTTTTT. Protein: CASRPRDRGRGTGELFF.